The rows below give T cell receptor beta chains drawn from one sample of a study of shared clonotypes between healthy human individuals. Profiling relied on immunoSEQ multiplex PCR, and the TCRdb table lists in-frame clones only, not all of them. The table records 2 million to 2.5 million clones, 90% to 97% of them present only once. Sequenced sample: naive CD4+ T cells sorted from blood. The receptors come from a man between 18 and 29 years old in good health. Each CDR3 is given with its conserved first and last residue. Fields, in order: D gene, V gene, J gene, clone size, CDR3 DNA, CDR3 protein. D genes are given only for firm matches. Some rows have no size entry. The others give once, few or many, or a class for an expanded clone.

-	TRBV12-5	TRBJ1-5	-	TGTGCTAGTGGTTTGATGGGTCAGCCCCAGCATTTT	CASGLMGQPQHF
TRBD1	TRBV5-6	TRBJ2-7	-	TGTGCCAGCAGCTATGACAGGGAGAGCTCCTACGAGCAGTACTTC	CASSYDRESSYEQYF
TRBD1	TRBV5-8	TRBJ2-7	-	TGTGCCAGCAGCTCGGGACAGAGCTCCTACGAGCAGTACTTC	CASSSGQSSYEQYF
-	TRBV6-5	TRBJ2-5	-	TGTGCCAGCAGTCTATCCCGACCGGCGGAGCGGTACTTC	CASSLSRPAERYF
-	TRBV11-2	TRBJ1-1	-	TGTGCCAGCAGCTTAGAATCGGGGACCGCTGGAGCTTTCTTT	CASSLESGTAGAFF
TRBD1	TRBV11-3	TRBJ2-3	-	TGTGCCAGCAGTCTGACAGGGGGCTTAGATACGCAGTATTTT	CASSLTGGLDTQYF
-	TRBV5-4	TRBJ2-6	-	TGTGCCAGCAGCTTCCCGGGACGGACCTCTGGGGCCAACGTCCTGACTTTC	CASSFPGRTSGANVLTF
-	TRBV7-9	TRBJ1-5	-	TGTGCCAGCAGCCGGGACGGCCGCAATCAGCCCCAGCATTTT	CASSRDGRNQPQHF
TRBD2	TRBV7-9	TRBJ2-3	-	TGTGCCAGCAGCTTAGCGATGTCTAGCGGGACGTTTAGCCCAGATACGCAGTATTTT	CASSLAMSSGTFSPDTQYF
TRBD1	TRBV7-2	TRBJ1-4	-	TGTGCCAGCAGCTTAGGGATGGGGACAGGCGAAAAACTGTTTTTT	CASSLGMGTGEKLFF
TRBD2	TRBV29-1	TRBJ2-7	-	TGCAGCGTTTTACTAGCGGGGGGCTCCTACGAGCAGTACTTC	CSVLLAGGSYEQYF
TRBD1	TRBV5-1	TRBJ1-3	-	TGCGCCAGCAGTCGGGACAGCTCTGGAAACACCATATATTTT	CASSRDSSGNTIYF
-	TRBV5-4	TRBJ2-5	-	TGTGCCAGCAGCGGCGGGGAGACCCAGTACTTC	CASSGGETQYF
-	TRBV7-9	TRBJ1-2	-	TGTGCCAGCAGCTTAGCGGAGGGGAACTATGGCTACACCTTC	CASSLAEGNYGYTF
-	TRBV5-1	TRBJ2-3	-	TGCGCCAGCAGCTTCTCCGGCGGGGCCTTCACAGATACGCAGTATTTT	CASSFSGGAFTDTQYF
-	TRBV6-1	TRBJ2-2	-	TGTGCCGCCCGCCCGGCTGGGGGGGAGCTGTTTTTT	CAARPAGGELFF
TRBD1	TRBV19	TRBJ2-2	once	TGTGCCAGTAGTAAGCGCGGGACAGGGGCCCCCGGGGAGCTGTTTTTT	CASSKRGTGAPGELFF
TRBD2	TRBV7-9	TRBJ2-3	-	TGTGCCAGCAGCCGAGCGGGGGACACAGATACGCAGTATTTT	CASSRAGDTDTQYF
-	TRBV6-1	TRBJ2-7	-	TGTGCCAGCAGTAACGGACAGGGAGGGACCTACGAGCAGTACTTC	CASSNGQGGTYEQYF
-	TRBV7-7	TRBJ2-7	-	TGTGCTAGCAGCCCGTCCCCAGGATCCGAGCAGTACTTC	CASSPSPGSEQYF
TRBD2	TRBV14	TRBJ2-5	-	TGTGCCAGCAGCCAACTTAATCGGCCTAGCGGGGAGTCTGGGGAGACCCAGTACTTC	CASSQLNRPSGESGETQYF
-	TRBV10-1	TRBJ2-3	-	TGCGCCAGCAGCGTGAGGCCGGGAGATACGCAGTATTTT	CASSVRPGDTQYF
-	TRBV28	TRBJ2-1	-	TGTGCCAGCAGTCTCCATCGGGACAATGAGCAGTTCTTC	CASSLHRDNEQFF
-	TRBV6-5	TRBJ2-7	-	TGTGCCAGCATCAGACAGAGCCCCTACGAGCAGTACTTC	CASIRQSPYEQYF
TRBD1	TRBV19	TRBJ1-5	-	TGTGCCAGTAGTACAACAGGACAGGGTTTCGGGAGCAATCAGCCCCAGCATTTT	CASSTTGQGFGSNQPQHF
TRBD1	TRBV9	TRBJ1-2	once	TGTGCCAGCAGCATCATACCCGGGACAGATAACTATGGCTACACCTTC	CASSIIPGTDNYGYTF
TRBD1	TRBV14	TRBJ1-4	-	TGTGCCAGCAGCACCCCGGGACAGGGCCGGGAAAAACTGTTTTTT	CASSTPGQGREKLFF
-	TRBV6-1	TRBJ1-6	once	TGTGCCAGCAGTCAACAGGGAGGAGGGAATTCACCCCTCCACTTT	CASSQQGGGNSPLHF
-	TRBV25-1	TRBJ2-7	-	TGTGCCAGCAGTAACACGGGAGACTACGAGCAGTACTTC	CASSNTGDYEQYF
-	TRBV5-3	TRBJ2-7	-	TGTGCCAGATACCGGGACGGAGCCTACGAGCAGTACTTC	CARYRDGAYEQYF
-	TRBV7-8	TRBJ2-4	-	TGTGCCAGCAGCTTAGGGGGGGATAGCGGAAACATTCAGTACTTC	CASSLGGDSGNIQYF
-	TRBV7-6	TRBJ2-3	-	TGTGCCAGCAGCTCTCGGGGGGATACGCAGTATTTT	CASSSRGDTQYF
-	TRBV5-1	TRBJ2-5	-	TGCGCCAGCAGTGTCGGGGAGATAGGAGAGACCCAGTACTTC	CASSVGEIGETQYF
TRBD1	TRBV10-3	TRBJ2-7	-	TGTGCCATCAGTGAGACTACAGGGGTGGAGCAGTACTTC	CAISETTGVEQYF
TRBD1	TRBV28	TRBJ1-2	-	TGTGCCAGCAGCCCCGGGACAGGGGGAAGTGGCTACACCTTC	CASSPGTGGSGYTF
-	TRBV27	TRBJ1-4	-	TGTGCCAGCAGTACCCCCCGAACAGGGAAAAATGAAAAACTGTTTTTT	CASSTPRTGKNEKLFF
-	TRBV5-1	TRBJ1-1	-	TGCGCCAGCAGCTTGGTTTCGCAGAACACTGAAGCTTTCTTT	CASSLVSQNTEAFF
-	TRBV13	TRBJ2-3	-	TGTGCCAGCAGCAACAGAGGGCGTACAGATACGCAGTATTTT	CASSNRGRTDTQYF
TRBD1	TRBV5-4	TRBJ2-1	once	TGTGCCAGCAGCGTGGCTGACAGGGGTGCGTATGAGCAGTTCTTC	CASSVADRGAYEQFF
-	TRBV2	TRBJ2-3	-	TGTGCCAGCAGTGAAGTGGCGGCGAGCACAGATACGCAGTATTTT	CASSEVAASTDTQYF
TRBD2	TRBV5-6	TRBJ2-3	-	TGTGCCAGCAACTGGGGAGTAATAGCGGGGGGCCGTACGCAGTATTTT	CASNWGVIAGGRTQYF
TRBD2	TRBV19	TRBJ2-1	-	TGTGCCAGTAGGGCTAGCGGGGTTCAGTGGCATGAGCAGTTCTTC	CASRASGVQWHEQFF
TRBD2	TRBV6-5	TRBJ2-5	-	TGTGCCAGCAGTTTGGGACTAGCGGGAGTGGAGACCCAGTACTTC	CASSLGLAGVETQYF
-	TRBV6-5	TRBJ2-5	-	TGTGCCAGCAGGCGAAAAGAGACCCAGTACTTC	CASRRKETQYF
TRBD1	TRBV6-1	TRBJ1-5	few	TGTGCCAGCAGTGCTCGCCAGGGACAGAATCAGCCCCAGCATTTT	CASSARQGQNQPQHF
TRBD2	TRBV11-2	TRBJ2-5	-	TGTGCCAGCAGCCAACGACTAGCGGGGTCGCAAGAGACCCAGTACTTC	CASSQRLAGSQETQYF
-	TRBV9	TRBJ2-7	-	TGTGCCAGCAGCGTTAGCGTCAGCTCCTACGAGCAGTACTTC	CASSVSVSSYEQYF
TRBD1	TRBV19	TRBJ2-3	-	TGTGCCAGTCGTAGGCGGACAGGAAGCACAGATACGCAGTATTTT	CASRRRTGSTDTQYF
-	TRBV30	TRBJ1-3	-	TGTGCCTGGAGTCCTCGACCAGGTTCTGGAAACACCATATATTTT	CAWSPRPGSGNTIYF
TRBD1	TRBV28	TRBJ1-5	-	TGTGCCAGCAGTCTCACCGGGACAGGATTCAATCAGCCCCAGCATTTT	CASSLTGTGFNQPQHF
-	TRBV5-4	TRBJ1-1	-	TGTGCCAGCAGCTTGACCCAGGGCTCGAACACTGAAGCTTTCTTT	CASSLTQGSNTEAFF
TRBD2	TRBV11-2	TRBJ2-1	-	TGTGCCAGCAGCCCAGCGGGACTAGCGAACAATGAGCAGTTCTTC	CASSPAGLANNEQFF